This is a list of T cell receptor beta chains from one sample in a study of blood T cell repertoires in COVID-19. Method: immunoSEQ multiplex PCR; TCRdb's copy keeps in-frame clones and lacks some. The sample holds under 350,000 clones; roughly 85% are singletons and the top ten take over 9%. The specimen was peripheral blood. These receptors all stem from a woman aged 45 to 65 who had recovered from COVID-19. Each CDR3 is given without its conserved first and last residue.

V: TRBV7-9
CDR3: ASSSREQLGTEAF

V: TRBV7-2
CDR3: ASSLGVSGEDEQY

V: TRBV28
CDR3: ASRPGQGTFGYT

V: TRBV30
CDR3: AWGQGWQPQH

V: TRBV19
CDR3: ASSPTGHEQY

V: TRBV29-1
CDR3: SVEGPTYEQY

V: TRBV3-1/TRBV3-2
CDR3: ASSQNPRDGDTQY

V: TRBV7-2
CDR3: ASSSRQGAPPNYGYT

V: TRBV7-2
CDR3: ASSSGSSGPQH

V: TRBV19
CDR3: ASSHAGLTNSPLH

V: TRBV6-2/TRBV6-3
CDR3: ASSHRGYEQY

V: TRBV12-3/TRBV12-4
CDR3: ASSYSGSPLH

V: TRBV30
CDR3: AWSLSRNTRYGYT

V: TRBV2
CDR3: ASERDRGSDTQY

V: TRBV2
CDR3: ASIQGSGTEAF